Sequencing of this TCR beta chain was carried out in a study of T-cell memory formation after mild COVID-19 (dated by TCRdb to the early 2020s). About the full investigation: TCR sequence clusters from the two donors were found to be largely donor specific. T-cell clones expanding and contracting after mild COVID-19 in a couple of donors were tracked by longitudinal TCRalpha and TCRbeta repertoire sequencing. Two young, previously healthy adult volunteers, one female and one male, were included in the cohort. Study-wide conclusions, independent of this receptor: Contracting CD4+ clones turned up mainly in the CM and EM memory subsets, whereas EMRA was where CD8+ clones were enriched. The second-wave clones that peaked on day 37 were not confirmed to be SARS-CoV-2 specific. The study included only two mild cases, and larger cohorts that include severe cases with pre-infection samples were judged to be necessary. The detection of some responding clones in pre-infection memory suggests that pre-existing cross-reactive memory T cells joined the SARS-CoV-2 response. Clones contracting from day 15 to 85 had balanced CD4/CD8 phenotypes, while a second wave expanding from day 15 to 37 was biased towards CD4+.

Instrument on record: Illumina NovaSeq 6000. TCRalpha and TCRbeta cDNA libraries were constructed by 5'RACE with constant-segment primers, with sample barcodes and unique molecular identifiers being introduced. RNA was extracted from every sample with Trizol reagent. Library amplification was performed in two PCR steps, and a second sample barcode and Illumina TruSeq adapters were introduced in the second step. Sequencing of libraries was performed on an Illumina NovaSeq with 2 x 150 bp paired-end reads. The authors' analysis ran thus. With migec v1.2.7, reads were demultiplexed and then collapsed into UMI-guided consensus sequences. Using mixcr v2.1.11, UMI consensuses were aligned to TRA and TRB V and J templates and then assembled into clonotypes. A clonotype was counted as expanded or contracted only if both edgeR and NoisET called the change significant, with noise models trained on biological replicates. edgeR calls used a false discovery rate-adjusted p below 0.01 and a log2 fold-change threshold of 1. As an exploratory analysis of dynamics, max-normalized trajectories of the 1000 most abundant clonotypes were examined with PCA combined with hierarchical clustering. The CD4 or CD8 phenotype of responding clones was assigned using the separately sequenced CD4+ and CD8+ repertoires. TCRdb reanalyzed the raw reads on its own, using fastp at Q25 for trimming and MiXCR for clone calling, and kept in-frame beta chains. Each CDR3 protein gets just one entry, which takes the most common genes and DNA from the rows behind it. For this entry, the V and J calls and clone size follow TCRdb and not the study's own pipeline. Here the sample has around 390,000 distinct CDR3 sequences; about 17% occur a single time. The top ten clonotypes cover about a fifth of the sample.

Reading from cysteine to valine, the CDR3 counts 11 amino acids. The retained sequence is limited to the CDR3, 33 bases, with the frame set at the first base. A note on this clonotype: The antigen it recognizes is unknown. The sample holds no much larger clone one base away, and base qualities are not on file.

Ficoll-Paque density gradient centrifugation was the method used to isolate PBMCs. The chain employs TRBV21-1 and TRBJ2-7. TRBV21-1 is noted as a pseudogene. Sequencing was performed on PBMCs or a T cell subset sorted from them (not recorded which). This TCR derives from a man between 18 and 29 years old who had mild COVID-19 (a few samples of this study predate the infection). The sample titles of this study are shuffled in the database, so cell type and time point are left out; the donor was told from shared clones. The base sequence is TGTGCCAGCAGCAAACGGGACGAGCAGTACGTC. Its protein is CASSKRDEQYV.